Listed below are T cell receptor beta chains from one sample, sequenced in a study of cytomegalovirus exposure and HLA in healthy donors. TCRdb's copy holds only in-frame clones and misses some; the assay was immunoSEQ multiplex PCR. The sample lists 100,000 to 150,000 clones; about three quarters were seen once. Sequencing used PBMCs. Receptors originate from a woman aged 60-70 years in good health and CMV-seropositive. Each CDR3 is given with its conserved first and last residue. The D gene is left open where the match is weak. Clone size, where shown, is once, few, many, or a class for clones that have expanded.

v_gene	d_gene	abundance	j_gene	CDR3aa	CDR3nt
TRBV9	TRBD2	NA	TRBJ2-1	CASRGVSGNEQFF	TGTGCCAGCCGGGGGGTTTCGGGAAATGAGCAGTTCTTC
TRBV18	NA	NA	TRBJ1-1	CASSPRGAGDNTEAFF	TGTGCCAGCTCACCACGAGGGGCGGGAGACAACACTGAAGCTTTCTTT
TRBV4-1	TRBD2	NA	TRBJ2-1	CASVRGLVGVSSYNEQFF	TGCGCCAGCGTCCGGGGACTAGTCGGTGTTTCCTCCTACAATGAGCAGTTCTTC
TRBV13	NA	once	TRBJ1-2	CASSSGNYGYTF	TGTGCCAGCAGTTCAGGGAACTATGGCTACACCTTC
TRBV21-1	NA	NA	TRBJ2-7	CASSKLQGLAGYEQYF	TGTGCCAGCAGCAAACTCCAGGGACTAGCGGGATACGAGCAGTACTTC
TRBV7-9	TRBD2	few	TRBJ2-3	CASSAGTSGISTDTQYF	TGTGCCAGCAGCGCTGGGACTAGCGGTATAAGCACAGATACGCAGTATTTT
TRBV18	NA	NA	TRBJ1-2	CASSNLRDYGYTF	TGTGCCAGCTCAAACCTCCGGGACTATGGCTACACCTTC
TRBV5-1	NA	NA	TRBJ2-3	CASSLGPGGGTDTQYF	TGCGCCAGCAGCTTGGGCCCGGGGGGCGGCACAGATACGCAGTATTTT
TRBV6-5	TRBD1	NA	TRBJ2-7	CASSQSRTGGEQYF	TGTGCCAGCAGTCAATCCCGGACAGGGGGCGAGCAGTACTTC
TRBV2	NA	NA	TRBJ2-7	CASSARPAGSDEQYF	TGTGCCAGCAGTGCTCGACCCGCGGGTTCGGACGAGCAGTACTTC
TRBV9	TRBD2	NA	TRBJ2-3	CASSVGGLAGGDGTDTQYF	TGTGCCAGCAGCGTAGGAGGGCTAGCGGGAGGCGACGGCACAGATACGCAGTATTTT
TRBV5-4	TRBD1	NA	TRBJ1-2	CASSTGTGPNYGYTF	TGTGCCAGCAGCACTGGGACAGGGCCCAACTATGGCTACACCTTC
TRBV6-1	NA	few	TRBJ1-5	CASSEWATDSNQPQHF	TGTGCCAGCAGTGAATGGGCGACGGATAGCAATCAGCCCCAGCATTTT
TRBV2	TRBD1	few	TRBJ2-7	CASIWTGTYEQYF	TGTGCCAGCATCTGGACAGGGACTTACGAGCAGTACTTC
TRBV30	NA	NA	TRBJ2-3	CAWSFIDTQYF	TGTGCCTGGAGTTTTATAGATACGCAGTATTTT
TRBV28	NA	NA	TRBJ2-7	CASSPRTGRGNYEQYF	TGTGCCAGCAGTCCCCGAACGGGACGGGGGAACTACGAGCAGTACTTC